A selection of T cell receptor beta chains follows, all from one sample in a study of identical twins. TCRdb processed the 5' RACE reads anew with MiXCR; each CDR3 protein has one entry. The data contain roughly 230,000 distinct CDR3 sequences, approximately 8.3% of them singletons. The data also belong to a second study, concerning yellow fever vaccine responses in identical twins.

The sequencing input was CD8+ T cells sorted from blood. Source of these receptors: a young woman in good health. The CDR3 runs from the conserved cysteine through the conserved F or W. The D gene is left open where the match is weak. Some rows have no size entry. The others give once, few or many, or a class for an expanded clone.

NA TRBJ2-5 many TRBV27 CASSRPGEETQYF TGTGCCAGCAGTCGACCAGGGGAAGAGACCCAGTACTTC
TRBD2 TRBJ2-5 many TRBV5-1 CASSLGTSGTNQETQYF TGCGCCAGCAGCTTAGGGACTAGCGGGACAAACCAAGAGACCCAGTACTTC
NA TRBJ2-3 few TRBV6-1 CATSPRSSTDTQYF TGTGCCACAAGCCCGCGGTCTAGCACAGATACGCAGTATTTT
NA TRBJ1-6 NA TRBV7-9 CASRTRDYNSPLHF TGTGCCAGCAGAACCCGGGACTATAATTCACCCCTCCACTTT
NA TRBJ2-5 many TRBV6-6 CASLNGFKETQYF TGTGCCAGTCTAAATGGGTTCAAAGAGACCCAGTACTTC
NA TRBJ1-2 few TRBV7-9 CASRSGRGYTF TGTGCCAGCAGGAGCGGTAGGGGCTACACCTTC
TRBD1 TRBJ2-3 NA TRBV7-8 CASSLGSGTGFTDTQYF TGTGCCAGCAGCTTGGGTTCCGGGACAGGGTTTACAGATACGCAGTATTTT
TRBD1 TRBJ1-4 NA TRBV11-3 CASSLGAIVRQGAIGPNEKLFF TGTGCCAGCAGCTTAGGAGCGATTGTCCGACAGGGGGCGATCGGTCCTAATGAAAAACTGTTTTTT
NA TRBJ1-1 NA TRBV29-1 CSVAASEAFF TGCAGCGTTGCGGCGAGCGAAGCTTTCTTT
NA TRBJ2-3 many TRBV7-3 CASSLLGPDTQYF TGTGCCAGCAGCTTATTGGGGCCCGATACGCAGTATTTT
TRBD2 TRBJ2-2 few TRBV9 CASSHGGTSFNTGELFF TGTGCCAGCAGCCACGGGGGGACTAGCTTTAACACCGGGGAGCTGTTTTTT
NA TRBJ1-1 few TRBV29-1 CSVVEVTEAFF TGCAGCGTTGTGGAGGTCACTGAAGCTTTCTTT